The source of this T cell receptor beta chain is a study of blood T cells in healthy people across ages. Notes on the study in general: TCR beta diversity correlated strongly with naive T cell percentage. Unsorted PBMCs prevented conclusive naive versus antigen-experienced comparison. Not knowing donor CMV status may have confounded expanded clonotype changes.

This clonotype came up many times. Its antigen is undetermined. Combining a sample-barcoded 5' primer with a J-beta primer mix, a second PCR ran for roughly 7 to 12 cycles. Each CDR3 protein is one row after TCRdb ran MiXCR on the 5' RACE reads. Of some 1.5 million distinct CDR3 sequences in the sample, approximately 30% were seen once. This CDR3 has 11 amino acids. From germline, CDR1 is MGHDK and CDR2 SYGVNS. This sequence was found in a woman aged 25-40 years in good health. The chain recombines TRBV25-1 with TRBJ2-4; possibly TRBD1 or TRBD2 for D (5 bases each). With the DNA end fitting TRBJ2-7 better, the J assignment may be wrong. The sample consisted of blood. CDR3 amino acids: CAAAGTIEQYF. In DNA form, the CDR3 reads TGTGCCGCAGCCGGGACGATCGAGCAGTACTTC.